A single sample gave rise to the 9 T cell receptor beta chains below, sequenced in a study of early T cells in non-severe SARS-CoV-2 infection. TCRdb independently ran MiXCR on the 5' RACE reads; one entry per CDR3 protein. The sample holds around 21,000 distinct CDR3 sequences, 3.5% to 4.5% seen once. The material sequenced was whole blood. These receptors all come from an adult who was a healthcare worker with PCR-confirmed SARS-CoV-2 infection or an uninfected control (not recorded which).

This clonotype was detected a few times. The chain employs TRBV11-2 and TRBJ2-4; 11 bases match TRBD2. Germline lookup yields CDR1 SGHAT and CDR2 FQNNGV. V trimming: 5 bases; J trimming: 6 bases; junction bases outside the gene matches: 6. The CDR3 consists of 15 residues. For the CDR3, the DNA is TGTGCCAGCAGCCCCCCCGGACTAGCGGGAAACATTCAGTACTTC. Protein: CASSPPGLAGNIQYF.

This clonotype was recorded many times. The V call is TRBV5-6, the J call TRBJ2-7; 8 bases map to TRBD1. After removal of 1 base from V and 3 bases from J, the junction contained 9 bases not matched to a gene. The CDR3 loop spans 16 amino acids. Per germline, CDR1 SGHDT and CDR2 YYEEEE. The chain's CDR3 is CASSLRRQGISYEQYF. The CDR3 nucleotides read TGTGCCAGCAGCTTGAGGCGACAGGGGATTAGCTACGAGCAGTACTTC.

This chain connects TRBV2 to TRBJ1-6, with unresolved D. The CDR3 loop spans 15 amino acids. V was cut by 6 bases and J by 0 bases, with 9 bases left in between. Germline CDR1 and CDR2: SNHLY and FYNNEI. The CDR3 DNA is TGTGCCAGCAGAAGTCAGAGCTCCTATAATTCACCCCTCCACTTT. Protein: CASRSQSSYNSPLHF.

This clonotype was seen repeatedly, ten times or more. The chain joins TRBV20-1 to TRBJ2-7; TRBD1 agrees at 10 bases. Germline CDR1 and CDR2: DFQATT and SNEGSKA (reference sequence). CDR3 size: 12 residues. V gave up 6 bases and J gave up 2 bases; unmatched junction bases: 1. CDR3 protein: CSAGTGAYEQYF. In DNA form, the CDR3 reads TGCAGTGCCGGGACAGGGGCCTACGAGCAGTACTTC.

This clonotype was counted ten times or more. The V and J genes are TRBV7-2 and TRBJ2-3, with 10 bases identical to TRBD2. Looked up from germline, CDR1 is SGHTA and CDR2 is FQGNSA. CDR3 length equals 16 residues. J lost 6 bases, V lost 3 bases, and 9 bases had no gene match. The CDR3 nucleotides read TGTGCCAGCAGCTTTTCACTAGCGGGGAAGTGGGATACGCAGTATTTT. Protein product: CASSFSLAGKWDTQYF.

This CDR3 reads CASSQAGGSYNSPLHF. CDR3 bases: TGTGCCAGCAGCCAAGCGGGAGGTTCCTATAATTCACCCCTCCACTTT. This chain uses TRBV3-2 with TRBJ1-6. TRBV3-2 has pseudogene status. The CDR3 is made up of 16 amino acids.

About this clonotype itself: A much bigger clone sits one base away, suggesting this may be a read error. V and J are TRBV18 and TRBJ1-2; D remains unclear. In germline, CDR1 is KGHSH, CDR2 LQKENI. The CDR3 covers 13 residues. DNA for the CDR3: TGTGTCAGCTCACCCGACGTAAACTATGGCTACACCTTC. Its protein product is CVSSPDVNYGYTF.

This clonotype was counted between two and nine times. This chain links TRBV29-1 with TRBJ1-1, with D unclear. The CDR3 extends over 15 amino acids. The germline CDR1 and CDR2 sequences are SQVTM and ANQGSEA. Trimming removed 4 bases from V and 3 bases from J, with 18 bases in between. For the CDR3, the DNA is TGCAGCGTTGTGACCGATCCCCGGAGGGACACTGAAGCTTTCTTT. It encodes CSVVTDPRRDTEAFF.

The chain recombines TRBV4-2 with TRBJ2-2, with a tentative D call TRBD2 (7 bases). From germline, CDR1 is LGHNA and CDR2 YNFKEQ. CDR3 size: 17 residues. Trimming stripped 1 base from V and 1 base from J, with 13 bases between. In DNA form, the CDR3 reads TGTGCCAGCAGCCAAGGCGGGGGCCTTTTGAACACCGGGGAGCTGTTTTTT. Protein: CASSQGGGLLNTGELFF.